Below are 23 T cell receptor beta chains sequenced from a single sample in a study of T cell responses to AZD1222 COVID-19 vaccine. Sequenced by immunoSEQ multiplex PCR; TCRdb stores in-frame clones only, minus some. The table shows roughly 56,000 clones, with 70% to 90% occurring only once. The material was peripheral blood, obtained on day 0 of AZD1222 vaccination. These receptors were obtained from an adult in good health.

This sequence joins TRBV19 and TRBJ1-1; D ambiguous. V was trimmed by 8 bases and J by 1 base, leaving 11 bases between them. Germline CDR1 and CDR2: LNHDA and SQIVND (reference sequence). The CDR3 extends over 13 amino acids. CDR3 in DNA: TGTGCCAGTCCTTCGATTACGAACACTGAAGCTTTCTTT. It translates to CASPSITNTEAFF.

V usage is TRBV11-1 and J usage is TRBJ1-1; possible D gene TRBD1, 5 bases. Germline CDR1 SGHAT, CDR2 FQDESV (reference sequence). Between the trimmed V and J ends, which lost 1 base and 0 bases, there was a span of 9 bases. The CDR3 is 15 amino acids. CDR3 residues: CASSLEGAMNTEAFF. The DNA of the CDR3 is TGTGCCAGCAGCTTAGAAGGGGCCATGAACACTGAAGCTTTCTTT.

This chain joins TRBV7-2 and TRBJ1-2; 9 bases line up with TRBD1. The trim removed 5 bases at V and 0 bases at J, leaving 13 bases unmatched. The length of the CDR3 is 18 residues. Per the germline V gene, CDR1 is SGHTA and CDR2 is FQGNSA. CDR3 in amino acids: CASSTHRTGEMANYGYTF. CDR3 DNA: TGTGCCAGCAGCACCCATAGGACAGGGGAAATGGCTAACTATGGCTACACCTTC.

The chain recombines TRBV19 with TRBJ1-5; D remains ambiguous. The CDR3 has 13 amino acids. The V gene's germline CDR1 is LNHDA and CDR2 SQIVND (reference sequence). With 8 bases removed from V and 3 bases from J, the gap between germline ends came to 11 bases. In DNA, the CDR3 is TGTGCCAGTCTAGCGAGGAACAATCAGCCCCAGCATTTT. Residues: CASLARNNQPQHF.

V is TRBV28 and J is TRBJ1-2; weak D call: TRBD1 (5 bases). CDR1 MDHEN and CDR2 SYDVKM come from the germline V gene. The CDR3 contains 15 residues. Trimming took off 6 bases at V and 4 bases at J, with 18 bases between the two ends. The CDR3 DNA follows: TGTGCCAGCAGCCGCCGGGGGGTGCAGGCCTATGGCTACACCTTC. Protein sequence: CASSRRGVQAYGYTF.

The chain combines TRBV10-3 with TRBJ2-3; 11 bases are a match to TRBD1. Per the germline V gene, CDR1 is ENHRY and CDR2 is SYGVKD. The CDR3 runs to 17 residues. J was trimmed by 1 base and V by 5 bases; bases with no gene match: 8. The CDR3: CAISLRGGQGGTDTQYF. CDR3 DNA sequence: TGTGCCATCAGTCTAAGAGGGGGACAGGGGGGCACAGATACGCAGTATTTT.

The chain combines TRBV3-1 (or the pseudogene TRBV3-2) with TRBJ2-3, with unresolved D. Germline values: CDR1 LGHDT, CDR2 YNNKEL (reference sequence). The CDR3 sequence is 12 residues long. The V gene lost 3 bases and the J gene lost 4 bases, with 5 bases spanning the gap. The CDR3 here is CASSQRPDTQYF. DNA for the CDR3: TGTGCCAGCAGCCAGAGGCCAGATACGCAGTATTTT.

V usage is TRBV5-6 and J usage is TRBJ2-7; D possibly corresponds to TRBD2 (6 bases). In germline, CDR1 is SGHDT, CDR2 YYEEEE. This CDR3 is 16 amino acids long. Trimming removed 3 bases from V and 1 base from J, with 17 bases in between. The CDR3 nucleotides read TGTGCCAGCAGCTCCTGGGGGGACCAGAGGTCCTACGAGCAGTACTTC. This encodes CASSSWGDQRSYEQYF.

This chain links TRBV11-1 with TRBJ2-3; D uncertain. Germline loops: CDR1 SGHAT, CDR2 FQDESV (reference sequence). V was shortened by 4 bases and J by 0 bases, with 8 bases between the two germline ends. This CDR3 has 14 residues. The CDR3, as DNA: TGTGCCAGCAGCTCAAATCCTAGCACAGATACGCAGTATTTT. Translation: CASSSNPSTDTQYF.

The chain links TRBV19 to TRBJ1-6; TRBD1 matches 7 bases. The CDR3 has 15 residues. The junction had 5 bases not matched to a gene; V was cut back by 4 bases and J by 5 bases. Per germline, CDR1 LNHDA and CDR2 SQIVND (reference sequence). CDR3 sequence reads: CASSTGTVNNSPLHF. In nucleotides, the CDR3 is TGTGCCAGTAGTACCGGGACAGTGAATAATTCACCCCTCCACTTT.

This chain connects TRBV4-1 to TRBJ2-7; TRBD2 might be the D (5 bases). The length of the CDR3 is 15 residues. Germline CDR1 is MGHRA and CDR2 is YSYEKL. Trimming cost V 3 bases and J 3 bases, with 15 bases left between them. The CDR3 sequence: CASSHPVGGVYEQYF. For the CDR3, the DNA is TGCGCCAGCAGCCACCCTGTTGGAGGAGTCTACGAGCAGTACTTC.

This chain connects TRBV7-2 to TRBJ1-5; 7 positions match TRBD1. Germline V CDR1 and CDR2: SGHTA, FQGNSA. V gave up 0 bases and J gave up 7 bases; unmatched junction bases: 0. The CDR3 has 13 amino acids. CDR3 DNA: TGTGCCAGCAGCTTAGCAGGGGGCCAGCCCCAGCATTTT. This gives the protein CASSLAGGQPQHF.

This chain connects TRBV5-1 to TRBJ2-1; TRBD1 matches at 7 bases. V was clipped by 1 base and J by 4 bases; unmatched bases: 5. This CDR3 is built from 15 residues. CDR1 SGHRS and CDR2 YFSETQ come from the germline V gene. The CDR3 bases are TGCGCCAGCAGCTTGCAAATGGACAGGTACAATGAGCAGTTCTTC. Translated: CASSLQMDRYNEQFF.

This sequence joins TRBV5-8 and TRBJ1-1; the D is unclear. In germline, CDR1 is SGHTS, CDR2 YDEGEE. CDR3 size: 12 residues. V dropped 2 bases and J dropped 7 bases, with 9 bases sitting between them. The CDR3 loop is CASSFSALEAFF. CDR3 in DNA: TGTGCCAGCAGCTTCTCAGCGCTTGAAGCTTTCTTT.

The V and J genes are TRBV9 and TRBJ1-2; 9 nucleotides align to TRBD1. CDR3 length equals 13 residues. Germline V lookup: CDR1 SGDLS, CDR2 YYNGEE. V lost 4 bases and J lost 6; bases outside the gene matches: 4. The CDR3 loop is CASSYRGRNGYTF. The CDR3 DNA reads TGTGCCAGCAGCTACAGGGGGCGAAATGGCTACACCTTC.

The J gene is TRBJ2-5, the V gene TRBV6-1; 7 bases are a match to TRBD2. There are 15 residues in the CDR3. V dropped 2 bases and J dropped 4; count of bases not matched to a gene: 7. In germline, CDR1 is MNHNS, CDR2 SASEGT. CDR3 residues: CASSEMASGTETQYF. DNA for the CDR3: TGTGCCAGCAGTGAAATGGCTAGCGGAACAGAGACCCAGTACTTC.

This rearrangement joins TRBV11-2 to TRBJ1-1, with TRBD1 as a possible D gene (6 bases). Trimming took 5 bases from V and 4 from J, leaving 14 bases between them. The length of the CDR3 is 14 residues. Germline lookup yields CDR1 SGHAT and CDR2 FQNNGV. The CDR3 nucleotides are TGTGCCAGCAGCCTAAGAGGGGGTAGCACTGAAGCTTTCTTT. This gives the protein CASSLRGGSTEAFF.

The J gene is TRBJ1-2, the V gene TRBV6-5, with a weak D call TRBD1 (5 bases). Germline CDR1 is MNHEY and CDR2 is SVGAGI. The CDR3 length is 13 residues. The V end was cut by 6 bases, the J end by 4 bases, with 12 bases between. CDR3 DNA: TGTGCCAGCAGCCTACATCAGGGCTATGGCTACACCTTC. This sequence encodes CASSLHQGYGYTF.

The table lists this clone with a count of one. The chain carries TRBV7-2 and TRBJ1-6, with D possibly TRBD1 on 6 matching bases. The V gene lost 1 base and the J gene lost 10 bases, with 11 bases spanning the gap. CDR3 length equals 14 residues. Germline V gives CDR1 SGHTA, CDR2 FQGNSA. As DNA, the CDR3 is TGTGCCAGCAGCTTAGGCAGGGGTATCTCACCCCTCCACTTT. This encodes CASSLGRGISPLHF.

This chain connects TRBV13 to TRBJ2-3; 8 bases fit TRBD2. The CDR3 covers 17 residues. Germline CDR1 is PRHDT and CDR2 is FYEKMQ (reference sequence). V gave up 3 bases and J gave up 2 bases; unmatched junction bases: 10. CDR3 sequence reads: CASSFLRGAGVTDTQYF. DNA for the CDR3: TGTGCCAGCAGCTTTCTCAGGGGAGCGGGGGTCACAGATACGCAGTATTTT.

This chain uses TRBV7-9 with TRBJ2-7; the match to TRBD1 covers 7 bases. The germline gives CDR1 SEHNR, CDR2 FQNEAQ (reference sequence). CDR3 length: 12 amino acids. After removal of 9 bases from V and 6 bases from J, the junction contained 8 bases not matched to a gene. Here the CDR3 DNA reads TGTGCCAGTGCCGGGACAGTTCTCGAGCAGTACTTC. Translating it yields CASAGTVLEQYF.

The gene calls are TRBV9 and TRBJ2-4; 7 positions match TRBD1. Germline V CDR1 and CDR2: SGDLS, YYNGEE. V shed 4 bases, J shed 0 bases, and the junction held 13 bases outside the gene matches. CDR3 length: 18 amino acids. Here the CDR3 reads CASSIERVGQLAKNIQYF. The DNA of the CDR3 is TGTGCCAGCAGCATAGAACGAGTGGGACAGCTAGCCAAAAACATTCAGTACTTC.

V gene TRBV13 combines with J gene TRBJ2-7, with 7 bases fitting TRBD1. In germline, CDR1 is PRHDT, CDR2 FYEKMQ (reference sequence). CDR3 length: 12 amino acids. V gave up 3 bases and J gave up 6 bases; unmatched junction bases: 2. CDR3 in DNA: TGTGCCAGCAGCTTTCAGGGGGTCGAGCAGTACTTC. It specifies CASSFQGVEQYF.